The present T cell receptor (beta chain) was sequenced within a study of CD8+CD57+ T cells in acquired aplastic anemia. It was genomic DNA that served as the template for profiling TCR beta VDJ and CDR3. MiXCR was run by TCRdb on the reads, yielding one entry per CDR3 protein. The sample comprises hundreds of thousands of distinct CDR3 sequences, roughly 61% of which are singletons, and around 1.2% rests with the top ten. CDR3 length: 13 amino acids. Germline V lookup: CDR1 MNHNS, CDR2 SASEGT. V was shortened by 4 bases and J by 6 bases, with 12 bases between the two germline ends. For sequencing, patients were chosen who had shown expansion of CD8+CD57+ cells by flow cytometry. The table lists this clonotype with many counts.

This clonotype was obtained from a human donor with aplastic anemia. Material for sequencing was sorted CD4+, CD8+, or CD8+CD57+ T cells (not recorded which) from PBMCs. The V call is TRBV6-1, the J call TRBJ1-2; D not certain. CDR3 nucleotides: TGTGCCAGCAGTGGAGCAAACTCGGATGGCTACACCTTC. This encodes CASSGANSDGYTF.